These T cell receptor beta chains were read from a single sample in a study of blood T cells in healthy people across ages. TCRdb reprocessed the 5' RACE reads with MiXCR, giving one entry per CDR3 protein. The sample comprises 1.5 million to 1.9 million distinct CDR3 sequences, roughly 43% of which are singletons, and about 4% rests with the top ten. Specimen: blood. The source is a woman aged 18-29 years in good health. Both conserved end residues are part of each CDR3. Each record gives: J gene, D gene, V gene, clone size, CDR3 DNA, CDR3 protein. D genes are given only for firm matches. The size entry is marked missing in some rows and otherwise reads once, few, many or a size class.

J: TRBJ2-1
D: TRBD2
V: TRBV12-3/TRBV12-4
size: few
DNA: TGTGCCAGCAGTCTTGCTAGCGGGGGTTTGGTGAATGAGCAGTTCTTC
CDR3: CASSLASGGLVNEQFF

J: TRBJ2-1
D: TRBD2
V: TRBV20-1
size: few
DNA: TGCAGTGCTAGCGACCAGACTAGCGGGAGCTACAATGAGCAGTTCTTC
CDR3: CSASDQTSGSYNEQFF

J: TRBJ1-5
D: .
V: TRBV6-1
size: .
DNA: TGTGCCAGCAGTGAACTGGGAGCGAGCAATCAGCCCCAGCATTTT
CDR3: CASSELGASNQPQHF

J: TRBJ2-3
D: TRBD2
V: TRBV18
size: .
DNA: TGTGCCATCCCGGGACTAGCGGGAGTGTATTCAGATACGCAGTATTTT
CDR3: CAIPGLAGVYSDTQYF

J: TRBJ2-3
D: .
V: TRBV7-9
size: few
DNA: TGTGCCAGCAGCCCAAACAGGGCGGGAGATACGCAGTATTTT
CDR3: CASSPNRAGDTQYF

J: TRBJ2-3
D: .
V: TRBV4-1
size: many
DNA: TGCGCCAGCAGCCCTCAGGGGTTCAAAGATACGCAGTATTTT
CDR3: CASSPQGFKDTQYF

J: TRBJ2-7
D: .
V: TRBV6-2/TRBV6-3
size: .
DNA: TGTGCCAGCAGTTACGTGAACAGGGCAGGCGAGCAGTACTTC
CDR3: CASSYVNRAGEQYF

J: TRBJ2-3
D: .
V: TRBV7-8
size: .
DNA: TGTGCCAGCAGGGTAGCAGACCTCACAGATACGCAGTATTTT
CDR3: CASRVADLTDTQYF

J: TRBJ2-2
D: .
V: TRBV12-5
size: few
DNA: TGTGCTAGCGGAGGATGGAACACCGGGGAGCTGTTTTTT
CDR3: CASGGWNTGELFF

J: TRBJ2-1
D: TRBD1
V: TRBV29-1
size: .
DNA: TGCAGCGTGCTGACAGGGGCGCACAATGAGCAGTTCTTC
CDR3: CSVLTGAHNEQFF

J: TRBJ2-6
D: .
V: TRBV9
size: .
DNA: TGTGCCAGCAGCCCACAATCTGGGGGGGCCAACGTCCTGACTTTC
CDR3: CASSPQSGGANVLTF

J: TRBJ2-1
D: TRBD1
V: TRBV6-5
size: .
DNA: TGTGCCAGCAGTTACTCGACAGGGGTGACAGAGACCCAGTTCTTC
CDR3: CASSYSTGVTETQFF

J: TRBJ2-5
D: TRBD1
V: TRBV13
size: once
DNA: TGTGCCAGCAGCTTAACCAGGGGGCGAGGGGAGACCCAGTACTTC
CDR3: CASSLTRGRGETQYF

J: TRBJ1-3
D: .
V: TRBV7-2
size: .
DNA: TGTGCCAGCAGCCTACGGATAACGGGGCACTCTGGAAACACCATATATTTT
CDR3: CASSLRITGHSGNTIYF

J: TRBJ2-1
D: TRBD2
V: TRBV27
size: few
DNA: TGTGCCAGCAGTCAGCGGGGCAACTACAATGAGCAGTTCTTC
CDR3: CASSQRGNYNEQFF

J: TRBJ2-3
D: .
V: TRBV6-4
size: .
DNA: TGTGCCAGCAGTGACCGGACCCCTCGCACAGATACGCAGTATTTT
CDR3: CASSDRTPRTDTQYF

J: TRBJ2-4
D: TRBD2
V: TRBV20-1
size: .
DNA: TGCAGTGCTCCGACTAGCGGGGGGGTGAACATTCAGTACTTC
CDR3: CSAPTSGGVNIQYF

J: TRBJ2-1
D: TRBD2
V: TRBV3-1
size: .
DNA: TGTGCCAGCAGCCAAGATAGCACTAGCGGGGACAATGAGCAGTTCTTC
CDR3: CASSQDSTSGDNEQFF

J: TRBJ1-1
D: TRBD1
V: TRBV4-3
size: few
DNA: TGCGCCAGCAGCCAAGGGACAGGGGTTCCTGAAGCTTTCTTT
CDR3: CASSQGTGVPEAFF

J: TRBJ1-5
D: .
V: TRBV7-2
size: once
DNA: TGTGCCAGCAGCGTACGGAGGGGGCAGCCCCAGCATTTT
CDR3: CASSVRRGQPQHF

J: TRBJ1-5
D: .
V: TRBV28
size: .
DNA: TGTGCCAGCAGTTTATCCCGCGGTAGTTATAGCAATCAGCCCCAGCATTTT
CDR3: CASSLSRGSYSNQPQHF

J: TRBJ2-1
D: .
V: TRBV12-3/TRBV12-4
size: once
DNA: TGTGCCAGCAGGGCCTATGGATCCTACAATGAGCAGTTCTTC
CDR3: CASRAYGSYNEQFF

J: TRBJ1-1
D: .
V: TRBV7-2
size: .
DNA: TGTGCCAGCAGCCCAGCTCTGATGAACACTGAAGCTTTCTTT
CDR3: CASSPALMNTEAFF

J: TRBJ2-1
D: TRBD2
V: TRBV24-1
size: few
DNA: TGTGCCACCAGTGACCCCGGGACTAGCGGGGGGACTGAGCAGTTCTTC
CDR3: CATSDPGTSGGTEQFF

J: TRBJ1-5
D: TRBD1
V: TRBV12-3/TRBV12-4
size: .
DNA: TGTGCCAGCAGTACAGACAGGGACAGTCAGCCCCAGCATTTT
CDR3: CASSTDRDSQPQHF

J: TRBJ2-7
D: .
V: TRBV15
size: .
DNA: TGTGCCACCAGCAGAGATCGGGGGTTCCACGAGCAGTACTTC
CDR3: CATSRDRGFHEQYF

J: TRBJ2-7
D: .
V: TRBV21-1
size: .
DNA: TGTGCCAGCAGTCCCTCGAGGGGACAGAACTACGAGCAGTACTTC
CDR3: CASSPSRGQNYEQYF